This T cell receptor (beta chain) was sequenced during a study of cytomegalovirus exposure and HLA in healthy donors listed by TCRdb under 2017. Broadly, across the study: According to a later analysis, the 120 validation repertoires were produced on the same platform as the roughly 600 repertoires of the first cohort. The aim of the study was to test whether cataloging public T cell receptors could identify signatures of past pathogen exposure. In addition to the first cohort of 650 to 800 subjects, a separate validation cohort of approximately 130 different subjects was used. The study combined high-throughput TCR immunosequencing, statistical association of individual TCRs with disease status, and machine learning to predict cytomegalovirus infection status. Here is what the overall study found, with its caveats: According to the authors, the approach could potentially be generalized to other disease states and immunological phenotypes. In both the original and validation cohorts, the classifier was reported to diagnose cytomegalovirus status with high specificity and sensitivity. All 110 or so repertoires were used to score co-occurrence in the validation cohort in a later analysis, because that analysis had no HLA typing for the cohort. A few of the identified cytomegalovirus-associated TCR beta chains were confirmed in vitro to be specific for cytomegalovirus antigens. A later analysis found that TCRs clustered in the first cohort also tended to co-occur in the roughly 110 validation repertoires, with roughly 95% of cluster scores above 0. While some public TCRs were present in many individuals, most TCR sequences turned up only very rarely across donors. The study gave a list of 150 to 200 TCR beta chains associated with cytomegalovirus.

The count of this clone is one. Its recognized antigen is unknown. No per-base quality is available; no much larger clone lies one base away. Separate from the roughly 650-subject first cohort, the validation cohort of some 130 subjects was the group to which the donors belonged. The library relied on the immunoSEQ multiplex PCR assay. As for the original processing: A statistical classification framework was built to diagnose cytomegalovirus status from the catalog of TCR beta chain sequences. TCRdb re-hosts the immuneACCESS table, in-frame sequences only. Its copies lack some clones; in the studies checked, an unresolved V gene accounts for under half of them, and the cause for the rest is not known. The DNA was the basis for D and trimming; V, J and clone size are from that table. This sample has hundreds of thousands of clones in its table, and 80% to 90% of those were observed once. Of the sample, 0.83% is held by the ten largest clones.

The CDR3 measures 14 amino acids from cysteine to phenylalanine. The only DNA kept is the CDR3, 42 bases in frame from the first base. The germline V gene supplies CDR1 SNHLY and CDR2 FYNNEI. The V end gives up 3 bases and the J end 4 bases, leaving 5 bases in the junction not matched to a gene. The receptor was isolated from a young woman in good health and CMV-seronegative. Sequenced sample: PBMCs. The chain is assembled from TRBV2 and TRBJ1-2; 7 of the junction bases match TRBD1. The CDR3 is CASSEKYRGYGYTF. The sequenced DNA is TGTGCCAGCAGTGAGAAGTACAGGGGCTATGGCTACACCTTC. The entire variable domain, with the stretches around the CDR3 drawn from the reference TRBV2 and TRBJ1-2 proteins, is EPEVTQTPSHQVTQMGQEVILRCVPISNHLYFYWYRQILGQKVEFLVSFYNNEISEKSEIFDDQFSVERPDGSNFTLKIRSTKLEDSAMYFCASSEKYRGYGYTFGSGTRLTVV.